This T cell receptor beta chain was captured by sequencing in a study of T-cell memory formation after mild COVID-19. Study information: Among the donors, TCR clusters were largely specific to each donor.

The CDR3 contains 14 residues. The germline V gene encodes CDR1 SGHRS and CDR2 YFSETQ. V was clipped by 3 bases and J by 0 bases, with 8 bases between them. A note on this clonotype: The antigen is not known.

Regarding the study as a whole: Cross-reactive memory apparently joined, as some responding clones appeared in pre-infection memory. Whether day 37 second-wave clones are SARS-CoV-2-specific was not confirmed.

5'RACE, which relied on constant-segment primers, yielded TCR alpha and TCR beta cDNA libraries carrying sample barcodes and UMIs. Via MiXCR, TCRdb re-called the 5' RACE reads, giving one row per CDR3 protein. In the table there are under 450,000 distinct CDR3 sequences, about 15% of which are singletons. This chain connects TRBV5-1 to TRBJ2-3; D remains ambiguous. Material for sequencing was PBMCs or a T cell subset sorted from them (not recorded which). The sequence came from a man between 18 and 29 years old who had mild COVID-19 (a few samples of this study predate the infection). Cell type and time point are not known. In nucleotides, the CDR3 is TGCGCCAGCAGCTCCCAGTTGAGCACAGATACGCAGTATTTT. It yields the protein CASSSQLSTDTQYF.